What follows describes a single TCR beta chain. Its specificity is unknown. The sample is drawn from a study of T cell responses to AZD1222 COVID-19 vaccine. Study-level background: Some second doses came at about 4 weeks and others at about 12 weeks; these were pooled.

Generated by immunoSEQ multiplex PCR, the TCRdb table keeps only in-frame clones and is missing some. This table holds 130,000 or so clones, more than 80% found once. CDR1 and CDR2 from the germline V gene are SGHDT and YYEEEE. The CDR3 consists of 14 residues. The ends were cut back, 0 bases at V and 3 bases at J, with 7 bases in the middle. Study conclusions and caveats: Donors were chiefly white British, with a greater number of females, and clonal diversity was perhaps underestimated. Nearly half of spike-specific TCRs reportedly target unmutated variant regions.

The receptor comes from an adult in good health. Material: peripheral blood, obtained on day 0 of AZD1222 vaccination. The gene calls are TRBV5-6 and TRBJ1-5; no clear D. CDR3 residues: CASSLGATNQPQHF. CDR3 nucleotide sequence: TGTGCCAGCAGCTTGGGGGCAACCAATCAGCCCCAGCATTTT.